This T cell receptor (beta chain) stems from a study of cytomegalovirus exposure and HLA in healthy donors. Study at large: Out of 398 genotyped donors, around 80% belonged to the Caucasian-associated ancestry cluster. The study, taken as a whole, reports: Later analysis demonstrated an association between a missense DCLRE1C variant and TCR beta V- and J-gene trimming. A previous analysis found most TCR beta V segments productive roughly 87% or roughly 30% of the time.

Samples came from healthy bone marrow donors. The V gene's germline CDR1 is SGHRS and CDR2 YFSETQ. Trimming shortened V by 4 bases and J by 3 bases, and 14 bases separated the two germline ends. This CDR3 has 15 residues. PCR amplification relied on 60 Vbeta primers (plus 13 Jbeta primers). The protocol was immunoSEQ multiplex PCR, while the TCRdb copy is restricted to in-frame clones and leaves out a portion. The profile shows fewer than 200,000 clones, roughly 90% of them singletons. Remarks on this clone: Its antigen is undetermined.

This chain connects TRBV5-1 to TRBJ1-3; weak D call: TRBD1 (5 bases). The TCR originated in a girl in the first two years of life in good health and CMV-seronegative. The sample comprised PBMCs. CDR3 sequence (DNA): TGCGCCAGCAGCCCAGGGAACATTGGTGGAAACACCATATATTTT. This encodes CASSPGNIGGNTIYF.